This T cell receptor beta chain is drawn from a study of spatial heterogeneity in lung cancer. TCR cDNA molecules each carried a unique molecular identifier. TCRdb re-called the 5' RACE reads through MiXCR, storing one row per CDR3 protein. Here the sample spans more than 45,000 distinct CDR3 sequences, around 5.2% being singletons. This clonotype was detected many times. Its antigen is currently unknown. The V end was cut by 0 bases, the J end by 1 base, with 7 bases between. Germline CDR1 and CDR2: SGHDT and YYEEEE. The CDR3 has 14 residues. Findings and limits, study-wide: Ubiquitous expanded tumor TCRs appeared in blood more at resection than follow-up.

Specified time point: sample taken at primary tumor resection. Sequencing was performed on PBMCs, taken at surgery. The receptor was derived from a male donor with early-stage non-small cell lung cancer. The genes are TRBV5-6 and TRBJ1-2; D is undetermined. The CDR3 loop is CASSLGSNNYGYTF. The CDR3 nucleotides are TGTGCCAGCAGCTTGGGAAGTAATAACTATGGCTACACCTTC.